This entry is about one T cell receptor beta chain. What it recognizes is unknown. The data are from a study of cytomegalovirus exposure and HLA in healthy donors. Whole-study findings and limits: Most CMV-associated TCR beta chains were later found to appear HLA-restricted.

The PCR was carried out with 60 Vbeta primers and 13 Jbeta primers. Profiled with immunoSEQ multiplex PCR; TCRdb holds only in-frame clones, not every one. The sample has about 130,000 clones; 73% are singletons. Germline V lookup: CDR1 MDHEN, CDR2 SYDVKM. Unmatched junction bases numbered 15, after V lost 5 bases and J lost 6 bases. The CDR3 runs 19 residues. Input material: PBMCs. The genes are TRBV28 and TRBJ2-2, with TRBD2 matching 13 bases. This sequence was found in a middle-aged woman in good health and CMV-seropositive. CDR3 amino acids: CASSTPGLAGFMGAGELFF. DNA for the CDR3: TGTGCCAGCAGTACCCCGGGACTAGCGGGGTTCATGGGGGCCGGGGAGCTGTTTTTT.